The clone carrying this TCR beta chain was picked up many times. Its target is unknown. Trimming left V 3 bases short and J 7 bases short, with 13 bases between. The CDR3 has 13 residues. CDR1 is SNHLY and CDR2 is FYNNEI in the germline V gene. The library came from three nested PCR rounds adapted from ARM-PCR protocols. TCRdb processed the multiplex PCR reads anew with MiXCR; each CDR3 protein has one entry. The table lists 60,000 to 85,000 distinct CDR3 sequences, around 76% of them singletons, with roughly 45% in the top ten. This sample's RNA came from whole unsorted tissue. More than 3 cm separated this lung sample from the edge of the tumor. The data were taken from a study of tumor and adjacent non-tumor tissue in lung cancer. Study overall: The patients, some ten men and 5 women, were about 31 to 76 with stage I to III disease.

Study outcomes and limitations: Patients with more diverse tumor TCRs had worse survival. Tumor repertoires had a smaller top 100 clone share than normal lung.

This chain links TRBV2 with TRBJ2-7; no definite D call. The clonotype originates from a man aged 60 to 75 with non-small cell lung cancer. Sequencing used distant non-tumor lung tissue. For the CDR3, the DNA is TGTGCCAGCAGTGAGAGCCCGGGTGCGGAGCAGTACTTC. It encodes CASSESPGAEQYF.